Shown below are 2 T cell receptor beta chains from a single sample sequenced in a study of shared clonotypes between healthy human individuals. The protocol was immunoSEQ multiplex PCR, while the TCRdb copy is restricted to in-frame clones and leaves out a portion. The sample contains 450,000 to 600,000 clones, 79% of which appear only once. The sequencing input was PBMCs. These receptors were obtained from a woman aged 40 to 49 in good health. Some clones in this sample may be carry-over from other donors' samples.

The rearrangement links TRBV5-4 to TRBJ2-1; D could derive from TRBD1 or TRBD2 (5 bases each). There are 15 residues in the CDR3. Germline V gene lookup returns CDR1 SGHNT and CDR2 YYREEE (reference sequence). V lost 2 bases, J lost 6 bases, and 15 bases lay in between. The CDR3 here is CASSFVDRGVNEQFF. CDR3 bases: TGTGCCAGCAGCTTTGTGGACCGAGGGGTCAATGAGCAGTTCTTC.

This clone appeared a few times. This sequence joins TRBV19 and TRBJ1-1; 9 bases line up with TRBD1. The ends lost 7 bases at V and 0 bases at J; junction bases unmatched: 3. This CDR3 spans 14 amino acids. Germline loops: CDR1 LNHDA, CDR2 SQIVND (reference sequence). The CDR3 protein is CASIRDRVNTEAFF. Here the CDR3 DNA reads TGTGCCAGTATCCGGGACAGGGTGAACACTGAAGCTTTCTTT. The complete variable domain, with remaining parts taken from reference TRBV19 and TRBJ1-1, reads DGGITQSPKYLFRKEGQNVTLSCEQNLNHDAMYWYRQDPGQGLRLIYYSQIVNDFQKGDIAEGYSVSREKKESFPLTVTSAQKNPTAFYLCASIRDRVNTEAFFGQGTRLTVV.